The 27 T cell receptor beta chains below come from one sample, sequenced in a study of control samples from healthy donors and cancer patients. The repertoire was sequenced with immunoSEQ multiplex PCR; TCRdb's copy has only in-frame clones and lacks some. Of about 150,000 clones listed, approximately 94% are singletons. What was sequenced was blood. These receptor sequences come from a young man in good health.

The chain employs TRBV6-5 and TRBJ2-1; D gene ambiguous. The CDR3 is made up of 11 amino acids. From germline, CDR1 is MNHEY and CDR2 SVGAGI. Trimming removed 5 bases from V and 5 bases from J, with 4 bases in between. The CDR3 sequence: CASSQHNEQFF. The CDR3 DNA sequence: TGTGCCAGCAGTCAACACAATGAGCAGTTCTTC.

J is TRBJ2-3 and V is TRBV19, with TRBD2 matching 9 bases. With V trimmed by 7 bases and J by 6 bases, 8 bases remained unmatched. The germline gives CDR1 LNHDA, CDR2 SQIVND (reference sequence). This CDR3 region has 14 residues. The CDR3 sequence is CASIGAGGFDTQYF. In nucleotides, the CDR3 is TGTGCCAGTATTGGAGCGGGAGGTTTTGATACGCAGTATTTT.

This chain joins TRBV6-6 and TRBJ1-6, with 8 bases matching TRBD1. V dropped 8 bases and J dropped 9; count of bases not matched to a gene: 6. The CDR3 is 13 amino acids. From germline, CDR1 is MNHNY and CDR2 SVGAGI (reference sequence). This CDR3 reads CASRMDRASPLHF. The DNA of the CDR3 is TGTGCCAGCCGAATGGACAGGGCTTCACCCCTCCACTTT.

In its sample, this clone was seen once. The rearrangement joins TRBV7-3 to TRBJ2-2; TRBD1 agrees at 7 bases. The trim removed 5 bases at V and 4 bases at J, leaving 7 bases unmatched. The CDR3 consists of 15 residues. CDR1 is SGHTA, CDR2 FQGTGA, per germline. The CDR3 coding sequence is TGTGCCAGCAGCCCAGACAGGGTCACCACCGGGGAGCTGTTTTTT. It is translated as CASSPDRVTTGELFF.

The chain has TRBV9 and TRBJ1-3; unclear D gene. This CDR3 contains 15 residues. Germline values: CDR1 SGDLS, CDR2 YYNGEE. V shed 7 bases and J shed 4 bases, with 18 bases lying between them. The CDR3 DNA reads TGTGCCAGCGGTTCGTCGGCCTCACCCGGAAACACCATATATTTT. This encodes CASGSSASPGNTIYF.

The chain is built from TRBV14 and TRBJ1-2; possible D gene TRBD1, 5 bases. The CDR3 runs 13 residues. The germline V and J ends were trimmed by 3 bases and 9 bases, with 14 bases remaining between them. Germline V gives CDR1 SGHDN, CDR2 FVKESK. CDR3 DNA sequence: TGTGCCAGCAGCCAGAGCGTGGGGCTCAGCTACACCTTC. Its protein product is CASSQSVGLSYTF.

The chain is built from TRBV18 and TRBJ1-5; TRBD1 aligns across 8 bases. After removal of 6 bases from V and 5 bases from J, the junction contained 3 bases not matched to a gene. This CDR3 comprises 13 residues. From germline, CDR1 is KGHSH and CDR2 LQKENI. CDR3 nucleotide sequence: TGTGCCAGCTCCAAGGACAGGGATCAGCCCCAGCATTTT. It yields the protein CASSKDRDQPQHF. The entire variable domain, with the rest obtained from reference TRBV18 and TRBJ1-5, is as follows: NAGVMQNPRHLVRRRGQEARLRCSPMKGHSHVYWYRQLPEEGLKFMVYLQKENIIDESGMPKERFSAEFPKEGPSILRIQQVVRGDSAAYFCASSKDRDQPQHFGDGTRLSIL.

The V and J genes are TRBV19 and TRBJ2-5; no clear D. The V and J ends lost 3 bases and 2 bases respectively, with 10 bases between them. The germline gives CDR1 LNHDA, CDR2 SQIVND (reference sequence). The CDR3 length is 14 residues. In DNA form, the CDR3 reads TGTGCCAGTAGTATTGGGTTGAGACAAGAGACCCAGTACTTC. Protein product: CASSIGLRQETQYF.

This clone was detected once. The DNA of the CDR3 is TGTGCCAGTAGCCTATTACAGGGATCCTATGGCTACACCTTC. Protein: CASSLLQGSYGYTF. J is TRBJ1-2 and V is TRBV19; perhaps TRBD1 as D (6 bases). The CDR3 runs to 14 residues. Germline V gene data show CDR1 as LNHDA and CDR2 as SQIVND (reference sequence). V shed 6 bases and J shed 4 bases, with 15 bases lying between them. The variable domain in full, completed from reference TRBV19 and TRBJ1-2, reads DGGITQSPKYLFRKEGQNVTLSCEQNLNHDAMYWYRQDPGQGLRLIYYSQIVNDFQKGDIAEGYSVSREKKESFPLTVTSAQKNPTAFYLCASSLLQGSYGYTFGSGTRLTVV.

J is TRBJ1-2 and V is TRBV28; D is uncertain. Deletions cut 5 bases from V and 8 bases from J, with 15 bases between. Germline CDR1 and CDR2: MDHEN and SYDVKM. The CDR3 extends over 13 amino acids. Here the CDR3 reads CASSVPGRLGYTF. The CDR3, as DNA: TGTGCCAGCAGTGTGCCGGGCCGTTTGGGCTACACCTTC.

CDR3 sequence: CASSQSLAATDTQYF. The CDR3 region has the DNA TGCGCCAGCAGCCAATCTCTAGCGGCTACAGATACGCAGTATTTT. This chain connects TRBV4-1 to TRBJ2-3; TRBD2 aligns across 7 bases. The CDR3 covers 15 residues. Germline lookup yields CDR1 MGHRA and CDR2 YSYEKL. V trimming: 2 bases; J trimming: 3 bases; junction bases outside the gene matches: 5.

CDR3 protein: CASSVGEEGAHTDTQYF. CDR3 coding DNA: TGTGCCAGCAGCGTAGGGGAGGAGGGGGCGCACACAGATACGCAGTATTTT. This rearrangement joins TRBV9 to TRBJ2-3, with D possibly matching TRBD1 (7 bases). The V gene's germline CDR1 is SGDLS and CDR2 YYNGEE. The V and J ends lost 0 bases and 2 bases respectively, with 16 bases between them. This CDR3 has 17 residues. Full variable domain (remainder filled in from reference TRBV9 and TRBJ2-3): DSGVTQTPKHLITATGQRVTLRCSPRSGDLSVYWYQQSLDQGLQFLIQYYNGEERAKGNILERFSAQQFPDLHSELNLSSLELGDSALYFCASSVGEEGAHTDTQYFGPGTRLTVL.

This clone was recorded only once. This chain connects TRBV12-3 or TRBV12-4 to TRBJ1-1; D not resolved. The CDR3 length is 13 residues. V was shortened by 5 bases and J by 1 base, with 8 bases between the two germline ends. This CDR3 reads CASSQWANTEAFF. The CDR3, as DNA: TGTGCCAGCAGTCAGTGGGCGAACACTGAAGCTTTCTTT.

V and J are TRBV18 and TRBJ2-7, with D possibly matching TRBD2 (6 bases). V was shortened by 0 bases and J by 0 bases, with 9 bases between the two germline ends. The CDR3 is made up of 15 amino acids. Per germline, CDR1 KGHSH and CDR2 LQKENI. The CDR3 reads CASSPPGLHSYEQYF. CDR3 nucleotide sequence: TGTGCCAGCTCACCACCGGGACTCCACTCCTACGAGCAGTACTTC.

By share, this clone ranks as medium-sized. The chain links TRBV7-9 to TRBJ2-2; D ambiguous. This CDR3 has 15 amino acids. V lost 4 bases and J lost 7, with 16 bases in between. In germline, CDR1 is SEHNR, CDR2 FQNEAQ (reference sequence). CDR3 residues: CASSSTMFDNGELFF. CDR3 nucleotides: TGTGCCAGCAGCTCAACTATGTTCGATAACGGGGAGCTGTTTTTT.

The V call is TRBV27, the J call TRBJ2-1; D gene ambiguous. The CDR3 consists of 16 residues. Trimming left V 3 bases short and J 2 bases short, with 14 bases between. The germline V gene encodes CDR1 MNHEY and CDR2 SMNVEV (reference sequence). As DNA, the CDR3 is TGTGCCAGCAGTTTCATCCAGGCCACCCCCTACAATGAGCAGTTCTTC. Translating gives CASSFIQATPYNEQFF.

The chain joins TRBV2 to TRBJ1-1; TRBD1 aligns across 7 bases. Germline V lookup: CDR1 SNHLY, CDR2 FYNNEI. With 4 bases clipped from V and 7 bases from J, the junction kept 0 bases outside the gene matches. This CDR3 is built from 11 residues. CDR3 sequence (DNA): TGTGCCAGCAGTGGACAGGGTGAAGCTTTCTTT. Translating it yields CASSGQGEAFF. The whole variable domain, remainder taken from reference TRBV2 and TRBJ1-1, is EPEVTQTPSHQVTQMGQEVILRCVPISNHLYFYWYRQILGQKVEFLVSFYNNEISEKSEIFDDQFSVERPDGSNFTLKIRSTKLEDSAMYFCASSGQGEAFFGQGTRLTVV.

This chain links TRBV3-1 (or the pseudogene TRBV3-2) with TRBJ1-2; possible D gene TRBD1, 5 bases. Germline V CDR1 and CDR2: LGHDT, YNNKEL (reference sequence). V lost 1 base and J lost 10, with 13 bases in between. This CDR3 has 13 residues. CDR3 DNA: TGTGCCAGCAGCCAAGGGGGGGTTGTAGCCTACACCTTC. This codes for CASSQGGVVAYTF.

Here the CDR3 reads CAISPSGESYEQYF. The CDR3 bases are TGTGCCATCAGCCCTAGCGGCGAATCCTACGAGCAGTACTTC. The V gene is TRBV10-3, the J gene TRBJ2-7; 7 nucleotides agree with TRBD2. J was trimmed by 1 base and V by 6 bases; bases with no gene match: 6. Germline-derived CDR1 and CDR2 are ENHRY and SYGVKD. The CDR3 covers 14 residues.

CDR3 residues: CSASGQMGDDNQPQHF. DNA for the CDR3: TGCAGTGCTAGTGGACAGATGGGGGATGACAATCAGCCCCAGCATTTT. The rearrangement joins TRBV20-1 to TRBJ1-5; D possibly corresponds to TRBD1 (6 bases). This CDR3 is built from 16 residues. Germline lookup yields CDR1 DFQATT and CDR2 SNEGSKA (reference sequence). V lost 3 bases and J lost 3, with 18 bases in between.

The chain carries TRBV7-2 and TRBJ2-1; possible D gene TRBD2, 5 bases. Germline-derived CDR1 and CDR2 are SGHTA and FQGNSA. The CDR3 runs 16 residues. Trimming pared 5 bases from V and 3 bases from J, leaving 17 bases between. CDR3 nucleotide sequence: TGTGCCAGCAGCCCAGCGTTGGGCGGGTACTACAATGAGCAGTTCTTC. This codes for CASSPALGGYYNEQFF.

The chain combines TRBV29-1 with TRBJ1-3; no reliable D call. V shed 3 bases and J shed 3 bases, with 9 bases lying between them. The CDR3 covers 13 residues. The germline CDR1 and CDR2 sequences are SQVTM and ANQGSEA. CDR3 loop: CSVEQYDGNTIYF. The CDR3 DNA reads TGCAGCGTTGAGCAGTACGATGGAAACACCATATATTTT.

The chain links TRBV4-3 to TRBJ2-2; D perhaps matches TRBD1 (5 bases). Germline CDR1 reads LGHNA; CDR2 reads YSLEER. The CDR3 extends over 18 amino acids. V was clipped by 1 base and J by 3 bases, with 18 bases between them. The DNA for the CDR3 is TGCGCCAGCAGCCAAGGACCCGGGCTGGGGCCCGACACCGGGGAGCTGTTTTTT. This gives the protein CASSQGPGLGPDTGELFF.

This chain connects TRBV7-9 to TRBJ1-1; D is undetermined. This CDR3 region has 14 residues. Trimming took 5 bases from V and 0 from J, leaving 10 bases between them. CDR1 and CDR2 (germline): SEHNR, FQNEAQ (reference sequence). CDR3 sequence: CASSPRAMNTEAFF. CDR3 sequence (DNA): TGTGCCAGCAGCCCAAGGGCGATGAACACTGAAGCTTTCTTT.

The chain is built from TRBV7-9 and TRBJ2-2; no reliable D call. Trimming took 3 bases from V and 3 from J, leaving 5 bases between them. The CDR3 runs 13 residues. In germline, CDR1 is SEHNR, CDR2 FQNEAQ (reference sequence). The DNA for the CDR3 is TGTGCCAGCAGCTTGGAGTACACCGGGGAGCTGTTTTTT. Translation: CASSLEYTGELFF.

The V and J genes are TRBV10-2 and TRBJ2-3, with 8 bases identical to TRBD2. The CDR3 consists of 19 residues. J lost 1 base, V lost 7 bases, and 19 bases had no gene match. The germline gives CDR1 WSHSY, CDR2 SAAADI. CDR3 nucleotide sequence: TGCGCCAGCACCGGGGGCACCGGGGAAGCGGGAGTGGGCACAGATACGCAGTATTTT. Protein product: CASTGGTGEAGVGTDTQYF.

The CDR3 here is CASSLDRLGYTF. In nucleotides, the CDR3 is TGTGCCAGCAGCTTAGACAGGCTAGGCTACACCTTC. This chain joins TRBV7-9 and TRBJ1-2, with D maybe TRBD1 (5 bases). Germline V gene data show CDR1 as SEHNR and CDR2 as FQNEAQ (reference sequence). Trimming cost V 1 base and J 8 bases, with 8 bases left between them. This CDR3 is built from 12 residues.